This T cell receptor beta chain was found in a study of T cell changes during pregnancy in multiple sclerosis. V gave up 5 bases and J gave up 5 bases; unmatched junction bases: 11. CDR1 is SEHNR and CDR2 is FQNEAQ in the germline V gene (reference sequence). This CDR3 comprises 16 residues. Profiling relied on immunoSEQ multiplex PCR, and the TCRdb table lists in-frame clones only, not all of them. Among tens of thousands of clones listed, under 95% were seen once. Specimen: CD4+ T cells from peripheral blood mononuclear cells, collected in the second trimester of pregnancy. The sequence came from a female donor with multiple sclerosis, enrolled in a pregnancy study. The chain has TRBV7-9 and TRBJ2-5, with TRBD1 identical over 10 bases. CDR3: CASSTIDRGRGETQYF. DNA for the CDR3: TGTGCCAGCAGCACGATCGACAGGGGGCGCGGGGAGACCCAGTACTTC.